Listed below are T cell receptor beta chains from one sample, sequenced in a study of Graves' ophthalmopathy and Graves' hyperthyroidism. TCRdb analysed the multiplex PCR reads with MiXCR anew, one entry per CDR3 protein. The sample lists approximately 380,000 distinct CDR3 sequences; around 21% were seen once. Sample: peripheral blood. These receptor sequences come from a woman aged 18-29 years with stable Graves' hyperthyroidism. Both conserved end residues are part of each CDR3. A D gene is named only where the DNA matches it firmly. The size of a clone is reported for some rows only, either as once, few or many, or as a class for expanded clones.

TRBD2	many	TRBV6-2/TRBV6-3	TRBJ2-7	CASSYTPRLAGSSYEQYF	TGTGCCAGCAGTTACACACCAAGACTAGCGGGCAGCTCCTACGAGCAGTACTTC
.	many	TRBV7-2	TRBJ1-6	CASSLESVRSPLHF	TGTGCCAGCAGCTTAGAATCGGTTCGGTCACCCCTCCACTTT
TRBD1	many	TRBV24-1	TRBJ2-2	CATNGTGAYTGELFF	TGTGCCACCAACGGGACAGGGGCGTACACCGGGGAGCTGTTTTTT
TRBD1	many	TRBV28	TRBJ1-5	CASSFRDRGRNQPQHF	TGTGCCAGCAGTTTTCGAGACAGGGGCCGCAATCAGCCCCAGCATTTT
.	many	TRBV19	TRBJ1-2	CASSISMSRGYTF	TGTGCCAGTAGTATAAGTATGAGCCGTGGCTACACCTTC
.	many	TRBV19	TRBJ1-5	CASKLQRDQPQHF	TGTGCCAGTAAGCTCCAGAGGGATCAGCCCCAGCATTTT
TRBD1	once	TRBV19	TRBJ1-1	CASTTKQGLNTEAFF	TGTGCCAGTACCACGAAACAGGGGTTGAACACTGAAGCTTTCTTT
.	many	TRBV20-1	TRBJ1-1	CSARDRRNTEAFF	TGCAGTGCTAGAGACAGGCGGAACACTGAAGCTTTCTTT
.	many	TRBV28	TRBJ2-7	CASKELAEEQYF	TGTGCCAGCAAAGAACTAGCAGAAGAGCAGTACTTC
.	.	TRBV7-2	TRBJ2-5	CASGMGTQYF	TGTGCCAGCGGGATGGGGACCCAGTACTTC
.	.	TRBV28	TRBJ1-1	CASRRKKVMNTEAFF	TGTGCCAGCAGACGAAAAAAGGTAATGAACACTGAAGCTTTCTTT
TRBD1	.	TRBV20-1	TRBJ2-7	CSASPYKRLTGGLTYEQYF	TGCAGTGCTAGTCCGTACAAACGACTTACAGGGGGCTTGACCTACGAGCAGTACTTC
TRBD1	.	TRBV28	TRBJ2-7	CASSRQGRRYEQYF	TGTGCCAGCAGTCGACAGGGGAGGAGGTACGAGCAGTACTTC
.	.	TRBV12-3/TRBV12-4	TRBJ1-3	CASSFLGPSSGNTIYF	TGTGCCAGCAGTTTCCTCGGACCGAGCTCTGGAAACACCATATATTTT
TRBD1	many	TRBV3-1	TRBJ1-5	CASSQADRGHQPQHF	TGTGCCAGCAGCCAGGCTGACAGGGGCCATCAGCCCCAGCATTTT
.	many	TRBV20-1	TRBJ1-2	CSARSGELIPFPWVGYGYTF	TGCAGTGCTAGATCCGGGGAGCTCATACCTTTTCCGTGGGTCGGATATGGCTACACCTTC
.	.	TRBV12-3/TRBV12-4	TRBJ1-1	CASTRRMNTEAFF	TGTGCCAGCACTCGACGGATGAACACTGAAGCTTTCTTT
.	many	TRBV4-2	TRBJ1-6	CASSQDSGRSPLHF	TGTGCCAGCAGCCAAGATTCGGGGAGGTCACCCCTCCACTTT
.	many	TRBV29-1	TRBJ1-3	CSVVGRGSGNTIYF	TGCAGCGTTGTAGGACGCGGCTCTGGAAACACCATATATTTT
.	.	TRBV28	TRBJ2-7	CASTPVGQSYEQYF	TGTGCCAGCACTCCCGTCGGGCAGTCCTACGAGCAGTACTTC
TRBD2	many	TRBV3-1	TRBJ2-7	CASSQLPGLVHEQYF	TGTGCCAGCAGCCAACTCCCAGGACTAGTCCACGAGCAGTACTTC
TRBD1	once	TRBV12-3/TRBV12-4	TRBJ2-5	CASSLRPGQVVF	TGTGCCAGCAGTTTACGACCGGGACAGGTGGTTTTC
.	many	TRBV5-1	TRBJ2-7	CASSLEAGHVYEQYF	TGCGCCAGCAGCTTGGAAGCGGGACACGTCTACGAGCAGTACTTC
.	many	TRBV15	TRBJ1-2	CATSRGSGNAGSHGYTF	TGTGCCACCAGCAGGGGGTCCGGTAATGCGGGGTCTCATGGCTACACCTTC
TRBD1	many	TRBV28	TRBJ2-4	CASSSGFILAPDRVRLAKNIQYF	TGTGCCAGCAGTTCAGGGTTCATCTTAGCGCCGGACAGGGTTCGCCTGGCCAAAAACATTCAGTACTTC
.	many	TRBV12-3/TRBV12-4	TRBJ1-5	CASSFNEGGQPQHF	TGTGCCAGCAGTTTCAACGAAGGAGGCCAGCCCCAGCATTTT
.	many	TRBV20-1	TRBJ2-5	CSARLVIQETQYF	TGCAGTGCTAGACTCGTGATCCAAGAGACCCAGTACTTC
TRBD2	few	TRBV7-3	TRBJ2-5	CASSLKGLRSGSGAGETQYF	TGTGCCAGCAGCTTAAAAGGATTGAGGAGCGGGAGTGGCGCCGGAGAGACCCAGTACTTC
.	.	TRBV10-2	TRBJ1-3	CASSESMTAGNTIYF	TGCGCCAGCAGTGAGTCGATGACAGCTGGAAACACCATATATTTT
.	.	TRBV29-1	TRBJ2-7	CSVEDQSEDYEQYF	TGCAGCGTTGAAGATCAGAGTGAAGACTACGAGCAGTACTTC
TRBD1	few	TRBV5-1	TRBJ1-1	CASSRYRDRVENTEAFF	TGCGCCAGCTCACGATACCGGGACAGGGTGGAGAACACTGAAGCTTTCTTT
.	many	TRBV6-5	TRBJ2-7	CASSYSVGQGYKQYF	TGTGCCAGCAGTTACTCGGTAGGGCAGGGCTACAAGCAGTACTTC
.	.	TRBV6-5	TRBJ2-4	CASSSHLTQHSNIQYF	TGTGCCAGCAGTTCCCACTTAACTCAACACTCTAACATTCAGTACTTC
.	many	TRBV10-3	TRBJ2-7	CAISEGAHEQYF	TGTGCCATCAGTGAGGGGGCCCACGAGCAGTACTTC
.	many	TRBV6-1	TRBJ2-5	CASSGPQETQYF	TGTGCCAGCAGTGGGCCACAAGAGACCCAGTACTTC
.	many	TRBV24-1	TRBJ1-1	CATRPPSRPRDTEAFF	TGTGCCACCAGGCCACCCAGCCGCCCGAGGGACACTGAAGCTTTCTTT
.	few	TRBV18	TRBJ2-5	CASSPPSEKETQYF	TGTGCCAGCTCACCACCTAGCGAGAAAGAGACCCAGTACTTC
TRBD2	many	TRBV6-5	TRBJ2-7	CASSQLAGVYEQYF	TGTGCCAGCAGTCAGCTGGCGGGGGTCTACGAGCAGTACTTC
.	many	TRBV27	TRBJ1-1	CASRTWAGADTEAFF	TGTGCCAGCAGAACCTGGGCAGGGGCGGACACTGAAGCTTTCTTT
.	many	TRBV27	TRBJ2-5	CASSPDWVQETQYF	TGTGCCAGCAGTCCGGACTGGGTCCAGGAGACCCAGTACTTC
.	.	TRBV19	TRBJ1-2	CASQDAMEYGYTF	TGTGCCAGTCAAGACGCCATGGAATATGGCTACACCTTC
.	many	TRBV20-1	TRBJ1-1	CSARGGRSETEAFF	TGCAGTGCTAGAGGTGGCAGAAGCGAAACTGAAGCTTTCTTT
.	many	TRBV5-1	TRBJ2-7	CASSGGSGYGSYEQYF	TGCGCCAGCAGCGGGGGTTCGGGGTATGGTTCCTACGAGCAGTACTTC
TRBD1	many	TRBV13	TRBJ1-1	CASSHGQEARSEAFF	TGTGCCAGCAGCCACGGACAGGAGGCTCGGAGTGAAGCTTTCTTT
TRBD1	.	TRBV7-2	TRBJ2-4	CASSSYSGGTDIQYF	TGTGCCAGCAGTTCGTACTCAGGGGGCACGGACATTCAGTACTTC
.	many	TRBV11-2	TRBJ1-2	CASSPEYRDPDNYGYTF	TGTGCCAGCAGCCCCGAGTACCGGGACCCCGATAACTATGGCTACACCTTC
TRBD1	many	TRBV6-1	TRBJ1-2	CATSPKTGGGYTF	TGTGCCACCAGCCCGAAGACAGGGGGCGGCTACACCTTC
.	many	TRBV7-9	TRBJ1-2	CASSLQSGTYGYTF	TGTGCCAGCAGCTTACAATCAGGGACGTATGGCTACACCTTC
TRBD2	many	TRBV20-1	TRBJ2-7	CSVGRRVYEQYF	TGCAGTGTCGGGAGGAGAGTCTACGAGCAGTACTTC
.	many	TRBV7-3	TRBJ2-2	CASSINPANTGELFF	TGTGCCAGCAGCATTAACCCCGCGAACACCGGGGAGCTGTTTTTT
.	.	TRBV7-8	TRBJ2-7	CASSSGAYGQYF	TGTGCCAGCAGCTCGGGGGCGTACGGGCAGTACTTC
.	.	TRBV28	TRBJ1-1	CASSLTRTKAFF	TGTGCCAGCAGTTTAACTCGCACGAAGGCTTTCTTT
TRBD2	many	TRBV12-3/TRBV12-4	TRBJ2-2	CASSWWLAGGQGTGELFF	TGTGCCAGCAGTTGGTGGCTAGCGGGAGGTCAAGGCACCGGGGAGCTGTTTTTT
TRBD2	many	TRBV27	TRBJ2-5	CASSPRLAGVMRNGETQYF	TGTGCCAGCAGTCCCCGGCTAGCGGGAGTAATGAGAAATGGGGAGACCCAGTACTTC
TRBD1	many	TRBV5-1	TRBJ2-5	CASSPGQGRGETQYF	TGCGCCAGCAGCCCGGGACAGGGGAGAGGGGAGACCCAGTACTTC
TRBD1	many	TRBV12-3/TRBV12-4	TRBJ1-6	CASSLWTGGMSYNSPLHF	TGTGCCAGCAGTTTATGGACAGGGGGAATGTCCTATAATTCACCCCTCCACTTT
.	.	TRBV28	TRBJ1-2	CASSPVEGRRYGYTF	TGTGCCAGCAGTCCCGTTGAGGGGAGGCGGTATGGCTACACCTTC
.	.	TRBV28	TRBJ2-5	CASSSGQGQTQYF	TGTGCCAGCAGTTCTGGCCAGGGACAGACCCAGTACTTC
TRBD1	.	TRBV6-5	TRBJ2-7	CATILQGQPSPEQYF	TGTGCCACGATACTCCAGGGACAGCCCTCGCCCGAGCAGTACTTC
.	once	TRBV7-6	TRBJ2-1	CASSPRDRFGEQFF	TGTGCCAGCAGCCCCAGAGACAGGTTCGGTGAGCAGTTCTTC